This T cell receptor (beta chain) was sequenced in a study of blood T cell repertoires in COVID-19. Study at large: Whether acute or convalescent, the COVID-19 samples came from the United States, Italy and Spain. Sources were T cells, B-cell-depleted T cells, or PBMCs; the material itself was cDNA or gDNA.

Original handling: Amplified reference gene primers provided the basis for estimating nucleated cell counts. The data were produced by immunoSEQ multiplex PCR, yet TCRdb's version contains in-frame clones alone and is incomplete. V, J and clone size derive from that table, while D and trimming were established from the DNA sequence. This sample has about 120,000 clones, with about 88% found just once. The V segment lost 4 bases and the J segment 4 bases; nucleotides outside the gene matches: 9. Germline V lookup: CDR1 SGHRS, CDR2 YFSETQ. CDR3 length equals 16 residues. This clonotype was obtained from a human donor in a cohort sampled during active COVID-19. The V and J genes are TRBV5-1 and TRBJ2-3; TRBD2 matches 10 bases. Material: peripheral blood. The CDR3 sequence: CASSLATSGAPDTQYF. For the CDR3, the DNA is TGCGCCAGCAGCCTGGCCACTAGCGGGGCTCCAGATACGCAGTATTTT.